The subject of this entry is one TCR beta chain. Its antigen is unknown. The primer mix had 60 Vbeta and 13 Jbeta primers. Authors' data handling: Later analysis identified 80 million to 85 million unique TCR beta chains, 8.5 million to 13 million shared. Data came from immunoSEQ multiplex PCR; TCRdb stores just in-frame clones and leaves some out. The D gene and trimming were derived from the DNA, and the V and J assignments and clone size from that table. The data hold nearly 110,000 clones, with 71% observed a single time. This CDR3 spans 17 amino acids. Germline-derived CDR1 and CDR2 are MGHRA and YSYEKL. V shed 4 bases, J shed 6 bases, and the junction held 12 bases outside the gene matches. These data come from a study of cytomegalovirus exposure and HLA in healthy donors. Study findings and constraints: Prior analysis indicated that the majority of TCR beta V segments exhibited productivity approximately 87% or approximately 30% of the time. A list of about 180 TCR beta chains associated with cytomegalovirus was given. Analyzed later, most CMV-associated TCR beta chains appeared HLA-restricted.

The V and J genes are TRBV4-1 and TRBJ2-7; 13 nucleotides align to TRBD2. This sequence was found in a female donor in good health and CMV-seronegative. Sequencing input: PBMCs. Here the CDR3 reads CASSLSLAGGPSGEQYF. CDR3 nucleotides: TGCGCCAGCAGCCTTTCACTAGCGGGAGGGCCCTCAGGCGAGCAGTACTTC.